This T cell receptor beta chain came from a study of blood T cells in healthy people across ages. On this clonotype: Its specificity is unknown.

The junction had 5 bases not matched to a gene; V was cut back by 3 bases and J by 4 bases. The V gene's germline CDR1 is GTSNPN and CDR2 SVGIG (reference sequence). There are 13 residues in the CDR3. It was with a sample-barcoded 5' primer and a J-beta primer mix that a second PCR of about 6 to 12 cycles was run. Every sample produced at least 2.5 million CDR3-containing paired-end reads. In TCRdb, the 5' RACE reads were re-called with MiXCR into one record per CDR3 protein. The table includes 750,000 to 850,000 distinct CDR3 sequences, 25% detected once. General study findings and limits: Higher diversity, along with more naive CD4+ cells, distinguished long-lived donors from aged donors.

The data also belong to a second study, concerning T cells of mothers and their children. That source adds: Healthy Caucasian mothers, a few in number, and their six children were the donors.

V is TRBV30 and J is TRBJ1-1, with TRBD1 matching 7 bases. The source of this sequence is a boy aged 5-17 years in good health. Specimen: blood. The CDR3 DNA sequence: TGTGCCTGGAGCCCGGGGACAGCCACTGAAGCTTTCTTT. Translation: CAWSPGTATEAFF.